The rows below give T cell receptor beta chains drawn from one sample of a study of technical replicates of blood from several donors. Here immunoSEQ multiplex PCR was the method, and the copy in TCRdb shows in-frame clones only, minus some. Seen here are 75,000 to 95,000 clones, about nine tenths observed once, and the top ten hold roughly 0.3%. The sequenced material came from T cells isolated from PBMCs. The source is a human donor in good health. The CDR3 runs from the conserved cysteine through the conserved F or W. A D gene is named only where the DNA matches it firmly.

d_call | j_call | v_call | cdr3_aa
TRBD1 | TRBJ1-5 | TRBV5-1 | CASSWGTGSNQPQHF
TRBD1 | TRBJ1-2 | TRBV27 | CASSPSFGDSGYTF
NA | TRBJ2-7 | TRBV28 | CASTDIAYEQYF
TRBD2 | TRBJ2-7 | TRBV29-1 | CSVEDGEGTYEQYF
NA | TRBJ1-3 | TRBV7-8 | CASSLDLPGGTGNTIYF
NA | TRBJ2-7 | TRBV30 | CAWSVGQGGNEQYF
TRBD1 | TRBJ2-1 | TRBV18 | CASSPGTAYNEQFF
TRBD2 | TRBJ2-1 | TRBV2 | CASSDWTSGGAEQFF
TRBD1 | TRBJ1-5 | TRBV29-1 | CSVVAGQNQPQHF
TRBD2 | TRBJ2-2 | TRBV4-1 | CASSQRTSGNTGELFF
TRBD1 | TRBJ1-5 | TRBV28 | CASTNRGDQPQHF
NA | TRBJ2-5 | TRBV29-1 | CSVGPRQETQYF
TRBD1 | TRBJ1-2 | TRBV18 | CASSPGQDYGYTF
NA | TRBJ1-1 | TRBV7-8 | CASTFGGGSTEAFF
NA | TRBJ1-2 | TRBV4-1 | CASSQGDTRANYGYTF
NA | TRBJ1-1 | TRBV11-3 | CASSPGAANTEAFF
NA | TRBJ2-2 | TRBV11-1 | CASSLVDPAAGGTGELFF
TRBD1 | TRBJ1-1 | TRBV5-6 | CASSRPGGHTEAFF
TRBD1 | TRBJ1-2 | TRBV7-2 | CASSPGDRVYGYTF
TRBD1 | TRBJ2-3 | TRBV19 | CASRETGGSTDTQYF
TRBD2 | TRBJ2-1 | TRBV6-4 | CASSASGRSSYNEQFF
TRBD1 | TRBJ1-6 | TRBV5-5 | CASSLGSRGLSPLHF
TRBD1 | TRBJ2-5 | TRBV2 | CASSGQGETETQYF
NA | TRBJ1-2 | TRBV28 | CASSFKTRRGYTF
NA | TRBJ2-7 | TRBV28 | CASTDGQSTYEQYF
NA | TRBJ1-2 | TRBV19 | CASSAGVYGYTF
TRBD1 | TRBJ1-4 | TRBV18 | CASSLGQAVGDEKLFF
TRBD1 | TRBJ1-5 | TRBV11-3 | CASSLGQGSTQHF
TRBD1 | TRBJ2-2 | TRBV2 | CASFLGQAPGELFF
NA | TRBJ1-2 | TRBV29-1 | CSVWGRGNYGYTF
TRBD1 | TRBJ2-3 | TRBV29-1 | CSAGQGYADTQYF
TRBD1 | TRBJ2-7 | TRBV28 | CASSLSLQGRYEQYF
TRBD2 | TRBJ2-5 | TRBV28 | CASSTSKTSGSSLMETQYF
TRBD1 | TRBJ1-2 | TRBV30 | CGRQGATGYTF
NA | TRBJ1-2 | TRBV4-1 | CASSQETSPGSYGYTF
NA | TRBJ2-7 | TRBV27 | CASSLTGSEYEQYF
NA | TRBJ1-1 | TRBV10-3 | CAISEGGGAFF
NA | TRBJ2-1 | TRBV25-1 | CASIGGGGFSYNEQFF
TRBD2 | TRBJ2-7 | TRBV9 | CASSETTGTSGSINEQYF
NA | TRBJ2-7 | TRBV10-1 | CASSAGATYEQYF
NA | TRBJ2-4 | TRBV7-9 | CASSLAVGQGRNIQYF
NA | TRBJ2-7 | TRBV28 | CASSLSQGRDEQYF
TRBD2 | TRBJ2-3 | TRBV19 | CASILPPPAREDTSTDTQYF